This T cell receptor (beta chain) came from a study of cytomegalovirus exposure and HLA in healthy donors. The PCR contained 60 Vbeta and 13 Jbeta primers. The table came from immunoSEQ multiplex PCR; TCRdb's copy has only in-frame clones and leaves some out. The repertoire has roughly 180,000 clones, 76% of them found once; the top ten carry about 1.5%. This clone was recorded only once. In germline, CDR1 is MDHEN, CDR2 SYDVKM. The CDR3 consists of 14 residues. The origin of this receptor is a young man in good health and CMV-seronegative. The chain recombines TRBV28 with TRBJ1-2; tentatively, D is TRBD1 (5 bases). The sequencing input was PBMCs. Here the CDR3 reads CVTLSGGTNYGYTF. For the CDR3, the DNA is TGTGTAACCCTGTCCGGGGGAACTAACTATGGCTACACCTTC.